Below, one T cell receptor beta chain is given with its context. Its specificity is not known. A much larger clone differs by one base, so this may be a read error. This specimen comes from a study of Graves' ophthalmopathy and Graves' hyperthyroidism. Findings of the study overall: Also, most clonotypes expanded in the thyroid above 0.001 frequency appeared in blood.

Diagnosis was based on clinical symptoms, serum thyroxine, TRAb, thyroid ultrasound and orbital computed tomography. The authors amplified TCR beta CDR3 regions, and they did so from RNA transcripts for repertoire sequencing. Following a first-round RT-PCR that used HTBI primers, a second-round multiplex PCR was carried out. TCRdb itself ran the multiplex PCR reads through MiXCR, one entry per CDR3 protein. The data contain 300,000 to 500,000 distinct CDR3 sequences, roughly 15% of them singletons. The CDR3 extends over 15 amino acids. CDR1 MGHRA and CDR2 YSYEKL come from the germline V gene. This TCR came from a woman aged 18-30 years with stable Graves' hyperthyroidism. The chain employs TRBV4-1 and TRBJ1-5, with D possibly TRBD1 on 6 matching bases. The specimen sequenced was peripheral blood. CDR3 protein: CASSQDAGRGQPQQF. The CDR3 region has the DNA TGCGCCAGCAGCCAAGATGCGGGCAGGGGTCAGCCCCAGCAGTTT.